The 13 T cell receptor beta chains given below trace back to one sample, sequenced in a study of blood T cell repertoires in COVID-19. Assay used: immunoSEQ multiplex PCR; TCRdb lists only in-frame clones, some missing. This table holds 110,000 to 150,000 clones, approximately 82% found once. The material sequenced was peripheral blood. These receptors were taken from a man between 60 and 75 years old with active or convalescent COVID-19.

The gene calls are TRBV5-5 and TRBJ2-7; 7 bases agree with TRBD2. Unmatched junction bases numbered 5, after V lost 4 bases and J lost 7 bases. CDR3 size: 12 residues. The V gene's germline CDR1 is SGHKS and CDR2 YYEKEE (reference sequence). In DNA, the CDR3 is TGTGCCAGCAGCCAGACTAGCCGTGAGCAGTACGTC. Translating it yields CASSQTSREQYV.

The chain couples TRBV29-1 to TRBJ1-2, with D hard to call. Germline-derived CDR1 and CDR2 are SQVTM and ANQGSEA. Trimming cost V 1 base and J 5 bases, with 8 bases left between them. The CDR3 is 12 residues long. CDR3 in amino acids: CSVEAQFYGYTF. The CDR3 DNA follows: TGCAGCGTTGAAGCACAGTTTTATGGCTACACCTTC.

The rearrangement uses TRBV6-1 and TRBJ1-4; tentative D call: TRBD1 (5 bases). CDR3 length: 18 residues. The germline V gene encodes CDR1 MNHNS and CDR2 SASEGT. V lost 1 base to trimming and J lost 0 bases, with 15 bases between them. The CDR3 bases are TGTGCCAGCAGTGAAGAGGGTGGCAGGGCTGCAACTAATGAAAAACTGTTTTTT. This gives the protein CASSEEGGRAATNEKLFF.

The genes are TRBV29-1 and TRBJ1-2; TRBD1 matches 9 bases. Trimming took 5 bases from V and 6 from J; bases not matched to a gene: 7. This CDR3 is 13 amino acids long. In germline, CDR1 is SQVTM, CDR2 ANQGSEA. The DNA of the CDR3 is TGCAGCGTTACACAGGGGGCTGGGGATGGCTACACCTTC. Amino acids: CSVTQGAGDGYTF.

The chain has TRBV24-1 and TRBJ2-2; 10 nucleotides align to TRBD2. V shed 9 bases and J 7 bases; nucleotides not matched to a gene: 19. The CDR3 is 18 residues long. Germline CDR1 and CDR2: KGHDR and SFDVKD. The CDR3: CATQGEAAHSGRFGELFF. In nucleotides, the CDR3 is TGTGCCACCCAAGGAGAAGCCGCTCATAGCGGGAGGTTCGGGGAGCTGTTTTTT.

The genes are TRBV27 and TRBJ1-1, with TRBD1 matching 10 bases. This CDR3 has 14 amino acids. Germline loops: CDR1 MNHEY, CDR2 SMNVEV (reference sequence). The V gene end was trimmed by 7 bases and the J gene end by 6 bases; junction bases not matched to a gene: 8. The DNA of the CDR3 is TGTGCCAGCATAAAGACAGGGGGCGTCGCTGAAGCTTTCTTT. Its translation is CASIKTGGVAEAFF.

The chain carries TRBV18 and TRBJ2-2, with D uncertain. Trimming left V 4 bases short and J 8 bases short, with 8 bases between. The CDR3 is 12 amino acids. In germline, CDR1 is KGHSH, CDR2 LQKENI. The CDR3 reads CASSLELGELFF. The CDR3 DNA sequence: TGTGCCAGCTCACTTGAGCTGGGGGAGCTGTTTTTT.

This clone was picked up a small number of times. V usage is TRBV12-5 and J usage is TRBJ2-1; TRBD1 matches 7 bases. In germline, CDR1 is LGHNT, CDR2 FRNRAP. Trimming at V came to 5 bases and at J to 5 bases, leaving 15 bases not matched to a gene. The length of the CDR3 is 17 residues. This CDR3 reads CASGAYRPGTANNEQFF. DNA for the CDR3: TGTGCTAGTGGTGCCTACCGACCCGGGACAGCGAACAATGAGCAGTTCTTC. Variable domain in full (rest from reference TRBV12-5 and TRBJ2-1): DARVTQTPRHKVTEMGQEVTMRCQPILGHNTVFWYRQTMMQGLELLAYFRNRAPLDDSGMPKDRFSAEMPDATLATLKIQPSEPRDSAVYFCASGAYRPGTANNEQFFGPGTRLTVL.

V usage is TRBV18 and J usage is TRBJ2-6, with 7 bases matching TRBD1. Germline CDR1 and CDR2: KGHSH and LQKENI. V shed 2 bases, J shed 0 bases, and the junction held 7 bases outside the gene matches. The CDR3 has 18 residues. CDR3 sequence reads: CASSPSGQMISGANVLTF. The CDR3 DNA reads as TGTGCCAGCTCACCATCGGGACAGATGATCTCTGGGGCCAACGTCCTGACTTTC.

This chain connects TRBV6-5 to TRBJ1-2; the D gene is possibly TRBD1 (6 bases). Germline CDR1 reads MNHEY; CDR2 reads SVGAGI. Trimming stripped 5 bases from V and 8 bases from J, with 18 bases between. The CDR3 has 14 residues. The CDR3 DNA reads as TGTGCCAGCAGTAGACAGGCTGAGCCCGACGGCTACACCTTC. Amino acid sequence: CASSRQAEPDGYTF.

The chain recombines TRBV7-9 with TRBJ1-2; TRBD1 matches 11 bases. The length of the CDR3 is 16 residues. Germline assignment: CDR1 SEHNR and CDR2 FQNEAQ (reference sequence). With 4 bases clipped from V and 7 bases from J, the junction kept 11 bases outside the gene matches. The CDR3 region is CASSSDRTGGGFGYTF. CDR3 in DNA: TGTGCCAGCAGCTCCGACCGGACAGGGGGCGGGTTTGGCTACACCTTC.

This clone was detected many times. The chain employs TRBV18 and TRBJ1-5; 9 bases align to TRBD1. The germline V gene encodes CDR1 KGHSH and CDR2 LQKENI. V lost 4 bases and J lost 6; bases outside the gene matches: 13. This CDR3 has 17 residues. The CDR3 region is CASSRDSPGTGSQPQHF. CDR3 coding DNA: TGTGCCAGCTCACGAGATTCTCCCGGGACAGGGAGTCAGCCCCAGCATTTT.

The rearrangement uses TRBV15 and TRBJ1-1; the D gene is possibly TRBD1 (6 bases). Germline V gene sequence: CDR1 LNHNV, CDR2 YYDKDF (reference sequence). Trimming removed 9 bases at V and 4 bases at J, with 18 bases between. The CDR3 extends over 14 amino acids. DNA for the CDR3: TGTGCCACTTCCCAACAGGGATGGCGCACTGAAGCTTTCTTT. The encoded protein is CATSQQGWRTEAFF.